This note documents a single T cell receptor (beta chain) sequence. This clonotype has only a few counts. This clone's antigen is unknown. It has no much larger one-base neighbor in the sample; base qualities were not kept. The V end gives up 0 bases and the J end 1 base, leaving 2 bases in the junction not matched to a gene. The CDR1 and CDR2 encoded by the germline V gene are SGHVS and FQNEAQ. The CDR3 sequence holds 15 residues, the cysteine and phenylalanine included. Only the CDR3 DNA stays, 45 bases, in frame from base 1. The method was PCR. Sequencer: Illumina HiSeq 2500. TCR library preparation used molecular barcoding, with unique molecular identifiers applied to normalize quantification of the TCRbeta repertoire. TCRdb reprocessing: public reads trimmed at Q25 with fastp, clones called with MiXCR, in-frame beta chains kept. A single entry per CDR3 protein holds the most common genes and DNA from its merged rows. This sample has 450,000 to 550,000 distinct CDR3 sequences in its table, and roughly 10% of those were observed once. The ten biggest clones cover approximately 15% of the sample.

The data are from a study of T-cell reconstitution after alpha-beta-depleted transplantation in children (dated by TCRdb to about 2016). For the wider study: T-cell immune reconstitution after TCRalphabeta/CD19-depleted allogeneic hematopoietic cell transplantation in children was quantitatively tracked in the study by means of TCR repertoire profiling. Broad study findings and their caveats: Hyperexpanded clone frequencies declined over subsequent months; after one year, T-cell counts and TCRbeta diversity were mostly attributed to newly produced T cells. The apparently early recovery of alphabetaT-cell counts about two months after transplant reportedly depended on only several hundred rapidly expanded clones that came from non-depleted graft cells. In some patients, high TCRbeta diversity at day 60 was attributed to recipient T cells and intrathymic progenitors that had survived conditioning.

This specimen's treatment or condition label, interpreted: allogeneic hematopoietic cell transplantation with graft depleted of TCRalphabeta T cells and CD19 B cells. The transplant recipients were children given TCRalphabeta/CD19-depleted allogeneic hematopoietic cell grafts. Sequenced material: PBMCs, mostly from graft donor cells, taken 180 days after TCRalphabeta/CD19-depleted stem cell transplant. The chain is assembled from TRBV7-8 and TRBJ1-1, with 7 junctional bases fitting TRBD1. The clonotype comes from a female patient between 2 and 10 years old who had a stem cell transplant for aplastic anemia, so the T cells may come from the graft donor. The CDR3 protein: CASSLARTGNTEAFF. The nucleotide sequence reads as follows: TGTGCCAGCAGCTTAGCGCGGACAGGGAACACTGAAGCTTTCTTT.